The entry below gives a single T cell receptor (beta chain) sequence along with its context. Its cognate antigen is unknown. The sample originates from a study of cytomegalovirus exposure and HLA in healthy donors. Findings and limits, study-wide: Some highly shared sequence variants likely arose as a pipeline artifact. Presence/absence analyses assumed roughly uniform sequencing depth across donors. Usually a TCR sequence was rare, but some public TCRs were found in many donors.

The PCR had 60 Vbeta and 13 Jbeta primers. Some clones are missing from TCRdb's copy, which holds only in-frame ones; the method was immunoSEQ multiplex PCR. The sample's table shows 100,000 to 150,000 clones. Sequenced input: PBMCs. The sequence was obtained from a young man in good health and CMV-seronegative.

In DNA, the CDR3 is TGTGCCTGGAGTACAGGGGATTCCTACGAGCAGTACTTC. Translated, it gives CAWSTGDSYEQYF. The chain joins TRBV30 to TRBJ2-7; 7 bases fit TRBD1. The CDR3 is 13 residues long. The germline gives CDR1 GTSNPN, CDR2 SVGIG (reference sequence). The V gene end was trimmed by 2 bases and the J gene end by 1 base; junction bases not matched to a gene: 2.